Listed below are T cell receptor beta chains from one sample, sequenced in a study of cytomegalovirus exposure and HLA in healthy donors. Only in-frame clones appear in the TCRdb table, and some are missing; sequencing was by immunoSEQ multiplex PCR. The table records 120,000 or so clones, more than 65% of them present only once. The sample comprised PBMCs. These TCRs come from a man between 18 and 29 years old in good health and CMV-seronegative. CDR3s include the opening cysteine and the closing phenylalanine or tryptophan. A D gene is named only where the DNA matches it firmly. Not all rows give a size; the values are once, few, many and, for expanded clones, a class.

D gene	clone size	V gene	CDR3 length	J gene	CDR3 DNA	CDR3 protein
TRBD1	once	TRBV9	13	TRBJ2-7	TGTGCCAGCAGCGCCACAGGGGCCTACGAGCAGTACTTC	CASSATGAYEQYF
NA	NA	TRBV19	14	TRBJ1-1	TGTGCCAGTAGTACCGACTCCCGGAACACTGAAGCTTTCTTT	CASSTDSRNTEAFF
TRBD2	NA	TRBV7-2	19	TRBJ2-2	TGTGCCAGCAGCCCCGGACTAGCGGGGGGCCCGCGGTCTCCCGGGGAGCTGTTTTTT	CASSPGLAGGPRSPGELFF
NA	NA	TRBV7-9	17	TRBJ1-5	TGTGCCAGCAGCTTAGGTGGGGTAGGGGCAGGCAATCAGCCCCAGCATTTT	CASSLGGVGAGNQPQHF
TRBD1	few	TRBV6-5	14	TRBJ1-6	TGTGCCAGCTTACCGGGACAGGGCTATTCACCCCTCCACTTT	CASLPGQGYSPLHF
NA	NA	TRBV11-2	17	TRBJ1-1	TGTGCCAGCAGCTTAGAAAGGGGCAGGGGTAGGAACACTGAAGCTTTCTTT	CASSLERGRGRNTEAFF
NA	NA	TRBV18	16	TRBJ2-1	TGTGCCAGCTCACCACCAGACATGCCCATTTACAATGAGCAGTTCTTC	CASSPPDMPIYNEQFF
NA	NA	TRBV19	14	TRBJ2-4	TGTGCCAGTAGTTCTACGGGGGCCAAAAACATTCAGTACTTC	CASSSTGAKNIQYF
NA	once	TRBV6-1	13	TRBJ1-1	TGTGCCAGCAGTGAAAGGGGCCGCGCGGACGCTTTCTTT	CASSERGRADAFF
NA	NA	TRBV11-2	11	TRBJ2-7	TGTGCCAGCAGCGTAGGAGTGGAGCAGTACTTC	CASSVGVEQYF
TRBD1	NA	TRBV27	14	TRBJ1-4	TGTGCCAGCAGCTGGGGACAGGGCGCTGAAAAACTGTTTTTT	CASSWGQGAEKLFF
TRBD2	NA	TRBV7-2	16	TRBJ2-7	TGTGCCAGCAGCTTTATTACCGCGGGGGGGCCCCCCGAGCAGTACTTC	CASSFITAGGPPEQYF
TRBD2	NA	TRBV4-2	17	TRBJ2-3	TGTGCCAGCAGCCCCCTAACTAGCGGGGGAATCACAGATACGCGGTATTTT	CASSPLTSGGITDTRYF
TRBD1	NA	TRBV6-5	13	TRBJ1-2	TGTGCCAGCAGTTACGGAGGGGGCAATGGCTACACCTTC	CASSYGGGNGYTF
TRBD1	NA	TRBV2	16	TRBJ1-1	TGTGCCAGCTCTATAAATTCCGGGACAGGGGGTAGTGAAGCTTTCTTT	CASSINSGTGGSEAFF
TRBD2	once	TRBV7-9	18	TRBJ2-1	TGTTCCAGCGATCTCCCGCTAGCGGGGGGGAGCTCCTACAATGAGCAGTTCTTC	CSSDLPLAGGSSYNEQFF
TRBD1	NA	TRBV7-2	16	TRBJ2-5	TGTGCCAGCAGCTTAGGGACAGGGTGGAATGGAGAGACCCAGTACTTC	CASSLGTGWNGETQYF
NA	once	TRBV6-1	15	TRBJ1-2	TGTGCCAGCAGTGTCAAACAGGGTTACGACTATGGCTACACCTTC	CASSVKQGYDYGYTF
TRBD1	NA	TRBV6-6	15	TRBJ2-4	TGTGCCAGCAGTTCGCCCCGGGACAGGGGGGACATTCAGTACTTC	CASSSPRDRGDIQYF
NA	NA	TRBV19	11	TRBJ1-1	TGTGCCAGCGGGTTGAACACTGGAGCTTTCTTT	CASGLNTGAFF
NA	NA	TRBV6-5	16	TRBJ2-6	TGTGCCAGCAGTTACTCCCGGGGAACTGGGGCCAACGTCCTGACTTTC	CASSYSRGTGANVLTF
NA	NA	TRBV5-1	16	TRBJ1-1	TGCGCCAGCAGCTTGGCCCCACAGACCGGGAACACTGAAGCTTTCTTT	CASSLAPQTGNTEAFF
NA	NA	TRBV6-1	13	TRBJ1-1	TGTGCCAGCAGTACGAGTCAGAACACTGAAGCTTTCTTT	CASSTSQNTEAFF
TRBD1	NA	TRBV7-8	13	TRBJ1-1	TGTGCCAGCAGCATACCACAGGGGAATGAAGCTTTCTTT	CASSIPQGNEAFF
TRBD1	NA	TRBV6-5	15	TRBJ2-3	TGTGCCAGCAGTTACAGGACAGGGAGCACAGATACGCAGTATTTT	CASSYRTGSTDTQYF
NA	NA	TRBV5-6	14	TRBJ1-2	TGTGCCAGCAGCTTAATCCAGGGACTCTATGGCTACACCTTC	CASSLIQGLYGYTF
TRBD2	NA	TRBV27	16	TRBJ2-7	TGTGCCAGCAGTTCCTCCCCTTCCGGGGGGAGCTACGAGCAGTACTTC	CASSSSPSGGSYEQYF
NA	once	TRBV5-1	15	TRBJ2-1	TGCGCCAGCAGCTTAGACAGAGACTCCTACAATGAGCAGTTCTTC	CASSLDRDSYNEQFF
NA	NA	TRBV6-5	15	TRBJ1-1	TGTGCCAGCAGTTACTTCGGAAGTGAGGGTGCTGAAGCTTTCTTT	CASSYFGSEGAEAFF